Below, 27 T cell receptor beta chains from the same sample are listed, as sequenced in a study of T-cell reconstitution after alpha-beta-depleted transplantation in children (dated by TCRdb to the mid-2010s). Library preparation employed PCR. TCRdb shows the sequencer as Illumina HiSeq 2500. TCR library preparation used molecular barcoding, with unique molecular identifiers applied to normalize quantification of the TCRbeta repertoire. TCRdb reprocessing: public reads trimmed at Q25 with fastp, clones called with MiXCR, in-frame beta chains kept. CDR3 protein sequences are deduplicated, and each keeps its most common genes and DNA. A total of just over 200,000 distinct CDR3 sequences appear in this sample, about 8.7% of them only once. The ten biggest clones cover roughly 35% of the sample. The sample's treatment or condition label is to be understood as: allogeneic hematopoietic cell transplantation with graft depleted of TCRalphabeta T cells and CD19 B cells.

The source was PBMCs, mostly from graft donor cells, collected 360 days after TCRalphabeta/CD19-depleted stem cell transplant. All receptors derive from a male patient between 2 and 9 years old who had a stem cell transplant for acute myeloid leukemia, so the T cells may come from the graft donor.

In this sample, this clonotype turned up a few times. The chain carries TRBV20-1 and TRBJ2-7, with 10 bases that match TRBD2. The germline V gene has CDR1 DFQATT and CDR2 SNEGSKA (reference sequence). CDR3 size: 18 residues. J lost 0 bases, V lost 6 bases, and 17 bases had no gene match. The CDR3 bases are TGCAGTGCCAGTCGGCGGCTAGCGGGGGCCCGGAGCTCCTACGAGCAGTACGTC. Encoded protein: CSASRRLAGARSSYEQYV.

This clonotype was counted many times. This chain uses TRBV20-1 with TRBJ2-3, with D maybe TRBD2 (5 bases). The CDR3 length is 14 residues. The germline V and J ends were trimmed by 5 bases and 5 bases, with 17 bases remaining between them. The germline CDR1 and CDR2 sequences are DFQATT and SNEGSKA (reference sequence). The CDR3 is CSAPKGVNQDTQYF. DNA of the CDR3: TGCAGTGCTCCGAAGGGAGTGAATCAAGATACGCAGTATTTT.

This clonotype was picked up a small number of times. This sequence joins TRBV6-2 or TRBV6-3 and TRBJ2-1, with 12 bases that match TRBD1. The CDR3 has 20 residues. Germline CDR1 is MNHEY and CDR2 is SVGEGT. V shed 7 bases, J shed 0 bases, and the junction held 16 bases outside the gene matches. In DNA, the CDR3 is TGTGCCAGCACCTACGACCGGGACAGGGGGCCGGCTTTCTCCTACAATGAGCAGTTCTTC. Translating it yields CASTYDRDRGPAFSYNEQFF.

This clonotype was observed a handful of times. V is TRBV11-3 and J is TRBJ2-2; possible D gene TRBD2, 5 bases. This CDR3 contains 13 residues. V dropped 0 bases and J dropped 8 bases, with 7 bases sitting between them. CDR1 SGHNT and CDR2 YENEEA come from the germline V gene. CDR3 nucleotide sequence: TGTGCCAGCAGCTTAGAGGGAGCGGGGGAGCTGTTTTTT. It specifies CASSLEGAGELFF.

This clonotype was detected many times. V is TRBV7-2 and J is TRBJ2-3; D remains unclear. Trimming cost V 1 base and J 6 bases, with 5 bases left between them. The CDR3 length is 12 residues. Germline CDR1 is SGHTA and CDR2 is FQGNSA. CDR3 protein: CASSLDSDTQYF. The CDR3 nucleotides are TGTGCCAGCAGCTTAGATTCGGATACGCAGTATTTT. Full variable domain (remainder filled in from reference TRBV7-2 and TRBJ2-3): GAGVSQSPSNKVTEKGKDVELRCDPISGHTALYWYRQSLGQGLEFLIYFQGNSAPDKSGLPSDRFSAERTGGSVSTLTIQRTQQEDSAVYLCASSLDSDTQYFGPGTRLTVL.

This clonotype was observed a handful of times. The gene calls are TRBV20-1 and TRBJ2-3, with D uncertain. Trimming took 2 bases from V and 0 from J, leaving 12 bases between them. Germline loops: CDR1 DFQATT, CDR2 SNEGSKA (reference sequence). There are 15 residues in the CDR3. The CDR3 protein is CSARRAKASTDTQYF. The CDR3 DNA follows: TGCAGTGCTAGACGGGCTAAAGCTAGCACAGATACGCAGTATTTT.

This clonotype was seen repeatedly, ten times or more. DNA for the CDR3: TGTGCCAGCAGTTCGACAGCAACAAGCTCCTACGAGCAGTACTTC. Translation: CASSSTATSSYEQYF. J is TRBJ2-7 and V is TRBV12-3 or TRBV12-4, with D maybe TRBD1 (5 bases). CDR3 length equals 15 residues. V was cut by 4 bases and J by 0 bases, with 13 bases left in between.

This clonotype is a singleton in its sample. This chain uses TRBV6-5 with TRBJ2-2; D perhaps matches TRBD1 (6 bases). V gave up 0 bases and J gave up 6 bases, with 11 bases separating them. CDR3 length: 15 residues. Germline V lookup: CDR1 MNHEY, CDR2 SVGAGI. This CDR3 reads CASSYSSPGAGELFF. CDR3 sequence (DNA): TGTGCCAGCAGTTACTCGTCCCCAGGGGCCGGGGAGCTGTTTTTT.

J is TRBJ2-3 and V is TRBV5-5; TRBD1 matches at 8 bases. CDR1 SGHKS and CDR2 YYEKEE come from the germline V gene (reference sequence). The CDR3 extends over 16 amino acids. V gave up 3 bases and J gave up 2 bases; unmatched junction bases: 8. DNA for the CDR3: TGTGCCAGCAGCTCTCCGGGACAGGACTACACAGATACGCAGTATTTT. It yields the protein CASSSPGQDYTDTQYF.

This rearrangement joins TRBV5-1 to TRBJ2-2, with 7 bases matching TRBD1. The germline V gene has CDR1 SGHRS and CDR2 YFSETQ. The CDR3 is 13 residues long. With V trimmed by 5 bases and J by 5 bases, 3 bases remained unmatched. The CDR3 loop reads CASRTGMTGELFF. The CDR3 nucleotides are TGCGCCAGCAGGACAGGGATGACCGGGGAGCTGTTTTTT. The variable domain in full, with the rest retrieved from reference TRBV5-1 and TRBJ2-2, is KAGVTQTPRYLIKTRGQQVTLSCSPISGHRSVSWYQQTPGQGLQFLFEYFSETQRNKGNFPGRFSGRQFSNSRSEMNVSTLELGDSALYLCASRTGMTGELFFGEGSRLTVL.

This clonotype has more than one count but fewer than ten. CDR3 loop: CASSLETATGMDYTF. CDR3 coding DNA: TGCGCCAGCAGCTTGGAAACCGCGACAGGGATGGACTACACCTTC. V gene TRBV5-1 combines with J gene TRBJ1-2; 7 bases are a match to TRBD1. Per the germline V gene, CDR1 is SGHRS and CDR2 is YFSETQ. The V segment lost 0 bases and the J segment 10 bases; nucleotides outside the gene matches: 12. The CDR3 totals 15 residues.

The rearrangement links TRBV4-2 to TRBJ1-1; D might be TRBD1 (5 bases). There are 15 residues in the CDR3. Germline CDR1 reads LGHNA; CDR2 reads YNFKEQ. V shed 4 bases and J shed 5 bases, with 17 bases lying between them. DNA for the CDR3: TGTGCCAGCAGCCCAACAGGCTCCTCGGAAACTGAAGCTTTCTTT. It specifies CASSPTGSSETEAFF.

The genes are TRBV5-1 and TRBJ2-5; tentatively, D is TRBD1 or TRBD2 (6 bases each). Trimming took off 0 bases at V and 2 bases at J, with 14 bases between the two ends. The CDR3 has 16 residues. Germline-derived CDR1 and CDR2 are SGHRS and YFSETQ. In nucleotides, the CDR3 is TGCGCCAGCAGCTTGGTCCCGGGGGCTGGGCAAGAGACCCAGTACTTC. It specifies CASSLVPGAGQETQYF.

The V gene is TRBV27, the J gene TRBJ1-4; 7 bases align to TRBD1. Germline V gene data show CDR1 as MNHEY and CDR2 as SMNVEV (reference sequence). V lost 4 bases, J lost 8 bases, and 10 bases stayed unmatched. The CDR3 spans 15 residues. Here the CDR3 DNA reads TGTGCCAGCAGTTCAAGGGGGCTTGGGTGGGAAAAACTGTTTTTT. Protein sequence: CASSSRGLGWEKLFF. The entire variable domain, with the rest obtained from reference TRBV27 and TRBJ1-4, is as follows: EAQVTQNPRYLITVTGKKLTVTCSQNMNHEYMSWYRQDPGLGLRQIYYSMNVEVTDKGDVPEGYKVSRKEKRNFPLILESPSPNQTSLYFCASSSRGLGWEKLFFGSGTQLSVL.

This clonotype came up a few times. The chain recombines TRBV20-1 with TRBJ2-7; D is perhaps TRBD2 (6 bases). This CDR3 has 14 amino acids. Germline lookup yields CDR1 DFQATT and CDR2 SNEGSKA (reference sequence). V lost 1 base and J lost 4, with 14 bases in between. The CDR3 DNA reads TGCAGTGCTAGAGGACCGGGACTCCCGTACGAGCAGTACGTC. Translation gives CSARGPGLPYEQYV.

Ten or more counts support this clonotype. The chain has TRBV28 and TRBJ2-7, with 8 bases lining up with TRBD1. The CDR3 contains 16 residues. Germline V CDR1 and CDR2: MDHEN, SYDVKM. Unmatched junction bases numbered 8, after V lost 4 bases and J lost 0 bases. The CDR3 sequence is CASSYTGQGSSYEQYV. DNA of the CDR3: TGTGCCAGCAGTTACACTGGACAGGGTAGCTCCTACGAGCAGTACGTC.

This clonotype was seen at least ten times. The chain employs TRBV7-9 and TRBJ2-1; 7 bases are a match to TRBD2. The ends lost 1 base at V and 8 bases at J; junction bases unmatched: 8. Looked up from germline, CDR1 is SEHNR and CDR2 is FQNEAQ (reference sequence). CDR3 length equals 15 residues. The CDR3 region has the DNA TGTGCCAGCAGCTTAGAGATTGGGAGGGAAGATGAGCAGTTCTTC. Translation: CASSLEIGREDEQFF.

The gene calls are TRBV3-1 and TRBJ1-1; D ambiguous. CDR3 size: 14 residues. Germline CDR1 LGHDT, CDR2 YNNKEL (reference sequence). V was shortened by 1 base and J by 1 base, with 7 bases between the two germline ends. CDR3 protein: CASSQGRGNTEAFF. CDR3 nucleotides: TGTGCCAGCAGCCAAGGGCGCGGGAACACTGAAGCTTTCTTT. Together with reference TRBV3-1 and TRBJ1-1, the CDR3 gives the full variable domain: DTAVSQTPKYLVTQMGNDKSIKCEQNLGHDTMYWYKQDSKKFLKIMFSYNNKELIINETVPNRFSPKSPDKAHLNLHINSLELGDSAVYFCASSQGRGNTEAFFGQGTRLTVV.

This clonotype was observed at least ten times. This chain joins TRBV9 and TRBJ1-3; possibly TRBD1 for D (5 bases). The CDR3 is 14 residues long. The germline V gene encodes CDR1 SGDLS and CDR2 YYNGEE. The V and J ends lost 1 base and 2 bases respectively, with 7 bases between them. In DNA form, the CDR3 reads TGTGCCAGCAGCGTACCAGGGACTGGAAACACCATATATTTT. Protein product: CASSVPGTGNTIYF. Full variable domain (missing parts from reference TRBV9 and TRBJ1-3): DSGVTQTPKHLITATGQRVTLRCSPRSGDLSVYWYQQSLDQGLQFLIQYYNGEERAKGNILERFSAQQFPDLHSELNLSSLELGDSALYFCASSVPGTGNTIYFGEGSWLTVV.

This clonotype was detected ten times or more. This chain joins TRBV24-1 and TRBJ2-3, with D possibly TRBD2 on 6 matching bases. The CDR3 runs 12 residues. The V gene lost 9 bases and the J gene lost 4 bases, with 10 bases spanning the gap. Germline lookup yields CDR1 KGHDR and CDR2 SFDVKD. CDR3 amino acids: CATAGRADTQYF. The CDR3 bases are TGTGCCACCGCGGGGCGGGCAGATACGCAGTATTTT.

This clonotype was detected many times. The chain carries TRBV12-3 or TRBV12-4 and TRBJ1-6; unclear D gene. The CDR3 is made up of 12 amino acids. V lost 5 bases and J 14 bases, leaving 13 bases between the germline ends. Written as DNA, the CDR3 is TGTGCCAGCAGTCAAAATCTGCGGGCCCTCCACTTT. Translation gives CASSQNLRALHF.

This clonotype was counted between two and nine times. The rearrangement links TRBV5-1 to TRBJ1-1; D gene ambiguous. Germline values: CDR1 SGHRS, CDR2 YFSETQ. The CDR3 extends over 14 amino acids. Trimming cost V 7 bases and J 2 bases, with 15 bases left between them. The DNA for the CDR3 is TGCGCCAGCTTGGACTCGGGCCCCAACACTGAAGCTTTCTTT. Translated, it gives CASLDSGPNTEAFF.

In the case of this clonotype: Relative to the germline gene, one junction end is altered; a read error may explain this. This chain links TRBV18 with TRBJ2-2; D perhaps matches TRBD2 (6 bases). This CDR3 has 15 residues. The germline V gene encodes CDR1 KGHSH and CDR2 LQKENI. The CDR3 bases are TGTGCCATCTCACCAAACCGGGTAGCGGCCGGGGAGCTGTTTTTT. It translates to CAISPNRVAAGELFF.

Many counts were recorded for this clonotype. This rearrangement joins TRBV29-1 to TRBJ1-2, with D possibly TRBD1 on 5 matching bases. CDR1 and CDR2 (germline): SQVTM, ANQGSEA. This CDR3 is built from 11 residues. The V end lost 7 bases, the J end lost 7 bases, and 13 bases lay between the germline ends. Here the CDR3 reads CSALTVSGYTF. CDR3 DNA sequence: TGCAGCGCCCTGACAGTGAGTGGCTACACCTTC. The complete variable domain, with remaining parts taken from reference TRBV29-1 and TRBJ1-2, reads SAVISQKPSRDICQRGTSLTIQCQVDSQVTMMFWYRQQPGQSLTLIATANQGSEATYESGFVIDKFPISRPNLTFSTLTVSNMSPEDSSIYLCSALTVSGYTFGSGTRLTVV.

The sample holds a few counts of this clonotype. V and J are TRBV20-1 and TRBJ2-3, with TRBD2 matching over 9 bases. The CDR3 contains 16 residues. Germline CDR1 is DFQATT and CDR2 is SNEGSKA (reference sequence). Unmatched junction bases numbered 9, after V lost 3 bases and J lost 2 bases. The CDR3 is CSARGREGHHTDTQYF. For the CDR3, the DNA is TGCAGTGCTAGGGGGCGGGAGGGCCACCACACAGATACGCAGTATTTT.

This clonotype was seen a handful of times. The chain combines TRBV20-1 with TRBJ2-3; D is unresolved. The length of the CDR3 is 11 residues. Trimming cost V 6 bases and J 2 bases, with 6 bases left between them. Per the germline V gene, CDR1 is DFQATT and CDR2 is SNEGSKA (reference sequence). CDR3 sequence: CSAAITDTQYF. DNA for the CDR3: TGCAGTGCCGCTATCACAGATACGCAGTATTTT.

This clonotype showed up just a few times. The genes are TRBV11-3 and TRBJ2-1, with TRBD2 identical over 7 bases. The CDR3 spans 19 residues. Germline V CDR1 and CDR2: SGHNT, YENEEA. The ends lost 1 base at V and 8 bases at J; junction bases unmatched: 20. CDR3 DNA sequence: TGTGCCAGCAGCTTAGGTGGTATGGGGAGGGCCACAAACGTCCATGAGCAGTTCTTC. This encodes CASSLGGMGRATNVHEQFF. The full variable domain, its missing parts supplied by reference TRBV11-3 and TRBJ2-1, is EAGVVQSPRYKIIEKKQPVAFWCNPISGHNTLYWYLQNLGQGPELLIRYENEEAVDDSQLPKDRFSAERLKGVDSTLKIQPAELGDSAVYLCASSLGGMGRATNVHEQFFGPGTRLTVL.